This T cell receptor (beta chain) was sequenced in a study of CD8+ T cells in alopecia areata. Study-level findings and limits: Mice showed TCR sharing more clearly than patients did, possibly owing to HLA. Lesional scalp exceeded normal scalp in clonality, especially in alopecia totalis/universalis.

The germline CDR1 and CDR2 sequences are SGDLS and YYNGEE. V gave up 4 bases and J gave up 12 bases, with 13 bases separating them. CDR3 length equals 11 residues. This clone was seen a single time. Its cognate antigen is unknown. RNA was extracted and reverse transcribed into cDNA as the sequencing template. The repertoire was sequenced with immunoSEQ multiplex PCR; TCRdb's copy has only in-frame clones and lacks some. The sample has 60,000 to 65,000 clones, about 40% seen once. Patients with alopecia areata provided lesional scalp punch biopsies as well as peripheral blood. This sequence joins TRBV9 and TRBJ1-1, with unresolved D. Input material: NKG2D-low CD8+ T cells sorted from blood. This receptor was identified in a human donor with alopecia areata. CDR3 DNA sequence: TGTGCCAGCAGCTCTCGGTTGGGGACTTTCTTT. This translates into CASSSRLGTFF.